The clone carrying this TCR beta chain has just a few counts. Its antigen is unknown. This entry is derived from a study of CD8 T cells in ankylosing spondylitis. Study-level findings and limits: The authors reported significant enrichment of disease-linked clones in matched ankylosing spondylitis synovial fluid. Characteristic of ankylosing spondylitis blood, it appeared, was a TCR beta motif comprising roughly 8 highly homologous variants.

Germline loops: CDR1 SGHRS, CDR2 YFSETQ. The V end was cut by 4 bases, the J end by 4 bases, with 11 bases between. The CDR3 extends over 13 amino acids. 5'-RACE, quantitative and with molecular barcodes, yielded the TCR beta libraries. TCRdb reprocessed the 5' RACE reads via MiXCR and lists one record per CDR3 protein. This sample has some 130,000 distinct CDR3 sequences, with roughly 15% found just once. The receptor's source is a female donor with ankylosing spondylitis or in good health (not recorded which). This chain uses TRBV5-1 with TRBJ1-2; unclear D gene. The specimen sequenced was blood, either unsorted or a sorted T cell fraction (not recorded which). The CDR3 protein is CASSAGVTYGYTF. The CDR3 DNA follows: TGCGCCAGCAGCGCGGGCGTTACCTATGGCTACACCTTC.